This TCR beta chain was sequenced for a study of T cells in Graves' hyperthyroidism and ophthalmopathy. Study observations and caveats: A model of 13 V-J features distinguished ophthalmopathy from stable hyperthyroidism. Most clonotypes expanded in the thyroid (above 0.001) were also present in blood.

This clonotype was observed a few times. Its antigen remains unidentified. Patients with uncontrolled infections, other autoimmune diseases, pregnancy or lactation were excluded. The V and J ends lost 7 bases and 2 bases respectively, with 18 bases between them. The CDR3 has 15 amino acids. Germline V CDR1 and CDR2: SEHNR, FQNEAQ (reference sequence). RNA transcripts gave rise to amplified TCR beta CDR3 regions. The HTBI primer set served for first-round RT-PCR of the TCR CDR3. TCRdb itself ran the multiplex PCR reads through MiXCR, one entry per CDR3 protein. The table lists 480,000 or so distinct CDR3 sequences, 46% of them singletons.

This sequence joins TRBV7-9 and TRBJ2-7, with D maybe TRBD2 (5 bases). The sequence derives from an adult woman with Graves' disease, either hyperthyroidism or ophthalmopathy (not recorded which). Sample: peripheral blood or thyroid tissue (not recorded which). The CDR3 DNA sequence: TGTGCCAGCACCCCCGGAGGAAGGATCACCTACGAGCAGTACTTC. This gives the protein CASTPGGRITYEQYF.